The 30 T cell receptor beta chains presented below share a single source sample, sequenced in a study of T cells expressing NK-cell markers. For each CDR3 protein, TCRdb gives one entry from its re-call of the 5' RACE reads, without DNA. This sample carries 500,000 to 600,000 distinct CDR3 sequences, with 3% to 4.5% going to the ten biggest clones. The sequenced sample consisted of blood T cells: a sorted CD56 or NKG2C T cell subset, CD4+ or CD8+ T cells, or bulk PBMC T cells (not recorded which). These receptor sequences come from a man aged 18-30 years in good health.

The chain recombines TRBV4-2 with TRBJ2-1. From germline, CDR1 is LGHNA and CDR2 YNFKEQ. The CDR3 runs 15 residues. CDR3 region: CASSQDSDQYYEQFF.

V usage is TRBV20-1 and J usage is TRBJ2-1; TCRdb names TRBD2, which stays unverified in the absence of DNA. Germline lookup yields CDR1 DFQATT and CDR2 SNEGSKA (reference sequence). The CDR3 has 16 amino acids. CDR3 protein: CSARDLGLASYNEQFF.

CDR3 sequence reads: CASTIGNSVTSVTEQYF. The gene calls are TRBV7-2 and TRBJ2-7; absent DNA, TCRdb's TRBD2 call cannot be checked. The CDR3 covers 17 residues. From germline, CDR1 is SGHTA and CDR2 FQGNSA.

The chain joins TRBV4-1 to TRBJ2-3. The CDR3 extends over 12 amino acids. Per the germline V gene, CDR1 is MGHRA and CDR2 is YSYEKL. Here the CDR3 reads CASSQGMDTQYF.

The genes are TRBV30 and TRBJ2-2. This CDR3 is 12 amino acids long. CDR1 and CDR2 (germline): GTSNPN, SVGIG (reference sequence). CDR3 amino acids: CASTARTGVLFF.

V is TRBV20-1 and J is TRBJ1-4; the TCRdb D gene call, TRBD1, has no DNA to confirm it. The length of the CDR3 is 14 residues. Germline V gives CDR1 DFQATT, CDR2 SNEGSKA (reference sequence). The CDR3 loop is CSALRTGFDEKLFF.

The V gene is TRBV7-9, the J gene TRBJ1-2; as DNA is missing, the TRBD1 call by TCRdb cannot be tested. The length of the CDR3 is 15 residues. In germline, CDR1 is SEHNR, CDR2 FQNEAQ (reference sequence). This chain's CDR3 is CASSPLGGSAGGYTF.

This chain uses TRBV10-3 with TRBJ1-2; TCRdb returns TRBD1, unconfirmable since there is no DNA. This CDR3 has 13 residues. Germline assignment: CDR1 ENHRY and CDR2 SYGVKD. The chain's CDR3 is CAISHQGASGYTF.

This chain uses TRBV30 with TRBJ2-5; TCRdb outputs TRBD1, but without DNA this stays unchecked. Germline CDR1 reads GTSNPN; CDR2 reads SVGIG (reference sequence). The CDR3 sequence is 15 residues long. This CDR3 is CACAGRSLLQETQYF.

The CDR3 sequence: CASSLGGTGTGELFF. This chain uses TRBV28 with TRBJ2-2; TCRdb names TRBD1, which stays unverified in the absence of DNA. Germline loops: CDR1 MDHEN, CDR2 SYDVKM. This CDR3 is 15 amino acids long.

The J gene is TRBJ2-1, the V gene TRBV9; TCRdb calls TRBD2, which cannot be checked without DNA. Germline V gene sequence: CDR1 SGDLS, CDR2 YYNGEE. This CDR3 spans 19 amino acids. The CDR3 loop reads CASSKSSSGALSSYNEQFF. The full variable domain, rest sourced from reference TRBV9 and TRBJ2-1, is DSGVTQTPKHLITATGQRVTLRCSPRSGDLSVYWYQQSLDQGLQFLIQYYNGEERAKGNILERFSAQQFPDLHSELNLSSLELGDSALYFCASSKSSSGALSSYNEQFFGPGTRLTVL.

The chain's CDR3 is CASRRDRGLDTQYF. This rearrangement joins TRBV6-1 to TRBJ2-3; the D call of TRBD1 rests on TCRdb alone, since no DNA is present to check it. This CDR3 is 14 amino acids long. Germline V lookup: CDR1 MNHNS, CDR2 SASEGT.

V is TRBV14 and J is TRBJ2-1. Germline V CDR1 and CDR2: SGHDN, FVKESK. The CDR3 has 13 residues. CDR3: CASSTSAYNEQFF.

The chain employs TRBV14 and TRBJ2-5. Germline CDR1 SGHDN, CDR2 FVKESK. The CDR3 runs to 12 residues. The CDR3 spells CASSQFGETQYF.

The rearrangement joins TRBV28 to TRBJ2-3; the D call from TCRdb, TRBD1, cannot be confirmed without DNA. Germline V gene data show CDR1 as MDHEN and CDR2 as SYDVKM. The CDR3 sequence is 14 residues long. CDR3 sequence: CAIRRGRAQHTQYF.

The genes are TRBV28 and TRBJ1-1; the D call from TCRdb, TRBD1, cannot be confirmed without DNA. Germline V gives CDR1 MDHEN, CDR2 SYDVKM. The CDR3 has 11 residues. CDR3 protein: CASSWGVEAFF.

The chain employs TRBV12-3 or TRBV12-4 and TRBJ1-2. This CDR3 has 13 amino acids. The CDR3 spells CASRQLANYGYTF.

The chain carries TRBV12-3 or TRBV12-4 and TRBJ1-4; TCRdb proposes TRBD1, but this gene call is untestable without DNA. The CDR3 is 14 amino acids. This chain's CDR3 is CASSARGVGEKLFF.

This rearrangement joins TRBV20-1 to TRBJ2-1; TCRdb's D call, TRBD2, is unchecked because there is no DNA. This CDR3 contains 15 residues. Germline CDR1 and CDR2: DFQATT and SNEGSKA (reference sequence). The chain's CDR3 is CSAPSRGRLGNEQFF.

The J gene is TRBJ2-7, the V gene TRBV12-3 or TRBV12-4; as DNA is missing, the TRBD2 call by TCRdb cannot be tested. The CDR3 loop spans 17 amino acids. CDR3 loop: CASSFGTSGRVAHEQYF.

This chain links TRBV12-3 or TRBV12-4 with TRBJ2-5; TCRdb's D call, TRBD1, is unchecked because there is no DNA. The CDR3 extends over 15 amino acids. The CDR3 protein is CASSLALQGAETQYF.

V is TRBV18 and J is TRBJ1-4; with no DNA, the TCRdb D assignment of TRBD1 cannot be verified. The CDR3 sequence is 16 residues long. Germline V gene sequence: CDR1 KGHSH, CDR2 LQKENI. CDR3 residues: CASSPTKTGANEKLFF. Drawing the rest from reference TRBV18 and TRBJ1-4, the complete variable domain is NAGVMQNPRHLVRRRGQEARLRCSPMKGHSHVYWYRQLPEEGLKFMVYLQKENIIDESGMPKERFSAEFPKEGPSILRIQQVVRGDSAAYFCASSPTKTGANEKLFFGSGTQLSVL.

The gene calls are TRBV27 and TRBJ2-7; TCRdb gives TRBD2 as the D gene, but with no DNA this cannot be confirmed. From germline, CDR1 is MNHEY and CDR2 SMNVEV (reference sequence). The length of the CDR3 is 14 residues. The CDR3 region is CASKPAGGPSEQYF.

V gene TRBV19 combines with J gene TRBJ2-2; TCRdb proposes TRBD1, but this gene call is untestable without DNA. The CDR3 runs to 14 residues. The germline V gene has CDR1 LNHDA and CDR2 SQIVND (reference sequence). CDR3 sequence: CASDEGGRTGELFF. The variable domain in full, with the rest retrieved from reference TRBV19 and TRBJ2-2, is DGGITQSPKYLFRKEGQNVTLSCEQNLNHDAMYWYRQDPGQGLRLIYYSQIVNDFQKGDIAEGYSVSREKKESFPLTVTSAQKNPTAFYLCASDEGGRTGELFFGEGSRLTVL.

The chain joins TRBV4-1 to TRBJ1-2; TCRdb proposes TRBD1, but this gene call is untestable without DNA. Looked up from germline, CDR1 is MGHRA and CDR2 is YSYEKL. This CDR3 contains 15 residues. This CDR3 reads CASSQLGTGGSGYTF.

This chain links TRBV11-2 with TRBJ1-2; TCRdb's D gene call, TRBD1, goes unchecked for lack of DNA. CDR3 length: 15 amino acids. Germline V gene data show CDR1 as SGHAT and CDR2 as FQNNGV. The CDR3 sequence is CASSIAGGINYGYTF.

This sequence joins TRBV18 and TRBJ2-1; the D gene TCRdb calls, TRBD1, cannot be checked with no DNA. The CDR3 is made up of 15 amino acids. Germline V lookup: CDR1 KGHSH, CDR2 LQKENI. The chain's CDR3 is CASSSTGDLYNEQFF.

V is TRBV5-1 and J is TRBJ2-3; the TCRdb call, TRBD1, lacks DNA for checking. Germline V lookup: CDR1 SGHRS, CDR2 YFSETQ. The CDR3 consists of 16 residues. The CDR3 sequence is CASSFSGGRGVDTQYF.

The rearrangement links TRBV29-1 to TRBJ1-1; the D gene TCRdb calls, TRBD1, cannot be checked with no DNA. The CDR3 runs to 11 residues. The V gene's germline CDR1 is SQVTM and CDR2 ANQGSEA. CDR3 sequence reads: CSEGRGPEAFF.

The chain has TRBV29-1 and TRBJ2-2; there is no DNA to check the TCRdb D call of TRBD2. CDR3 length equals 16 residues. Germline assignment: CDR1 SQVTM and CDR2 ANQGSEA. The CDR3 here is CSVAGLAGLNTGELFF.